The 4 T cell receptor beta chains presented below share a single source sample, sequenced in a study of blood T cells in healthy people across ages. With a J-beta primer mix and a sample-barcoded 5' primer, a second PCR ran about 7 to 12 cycles. From the 5' RACE reads, TCRdb called clonotypes with MiXCR, one entry per CDR3 protein. The table lists 600,000 to 800,000 distinct CDR3 sequences, about 51% of them singletons. Material: blood. The receptors shown here come from a woman aged 80 or over in good health.

Turning to this clonotype: A read error may explain this, as a much larger clone is one base away. The chain is built from TRBV29-1 and TRBJ2-7; D could derive from TRBD1 or TRBD2 (5 bases each). Germline CDR1 is SQVTM and CDR2 is ANQGSEA. This CDR3 comprises 12 residues. The V end was cut by 4 bases, the J end by 7 bases, with 14 bases between. The CDR3 DNA reads as TGCAGCGTTGTCCCCGGGGCCAATGAGCAGTACTTC. Its protein is CSVVPGANEQYF.

Note on this clonotype: With a much larger clone just one base away, this may be a read error. CDR3 amino acids: CPSRPQGVGEANYGYTF. The CDR3 DNA reads as TGTCCCAGCAGGCCCCAGGGCGTGGGGGAAGCTAACTATGGCTACACCTTC. The chain recombines TRBV28 with TRBJ1-2; the D gene is possibly TRBD1 (5 bases). Germline loops: CDR1 MDHEN, CDR2 SYDVKM. The CDR3 totals 17 residues.

This clonotype showed up many times. The chain combines TRBV20-1 with TRBJ2-3; the match to TRBD1 covers 8 bases. Germline loops: CDR1 DFQATT, CDR2 SNEGSKA (reference sequence). The CDR3 has 14 residues. The ends lost 7 bases at V and 2 bases at J; junction bases unmatched: 8. The CDR3 DNA is TGCAGTGTTTCGCCGACAGGGGTCACAGATACGCAGTATTTT. Encoded protein: CSVSPTGVTDTQYF.

About this clonotype itself: A much larger clone lies one base from this, so it may be a read error. This chain uses TRBV27 with TRBJ2-7; D is tentatively TRBD1 or TRBD2 (5 bases each). V dropped 7 bases and J dropped 3 bases, with 16 bases sitting between them. The germline V gene has CDR1 MNHEY and CDR2 SMNVEV (reference sequence). CDR3 length: 14 residues. CDR3 coding DNA: TGTGCCAGCAACCCGGGACCGGAGCTCTACGAGCAGTACTTC. It codes for CASNPGPELYEQYF.